These 15 T cell receptor beta chains came from one sample sequenced in a study of blood T cell repertoires in COVID-19. TCRdb's copy holds only in-frame clones and misses some; the assay was immunoSEQ multiplex PCR. Of around 200,000 clones listed, roughly 90% were seen once; the top ten hold 6.7%. Sequenced material: peripheral blood. The receptors derive from a man between 40 and 49 years old with acute or convalescent COVID-19.

The chain joins TRBV7-9 to TRBJ1-6, with 7 bases fitting TRBD1. Germline V CDR1 and CDR2: SEHNR, FQNEAQ (reference sequence). J was trimmed by 7 bases and V by 5 bases; bases with no gene match: 8. The CDR3 extends over 15 amino acids. The CDR3 is CASSPSAGGNSPLHF. The CDR3 coding sequence is TGTGCCAGCAGCCCCAGTGCAGGGGGAAATTCACCCCTCCACTTT. Full variable domain (outside the CDR3, taken from reference TRBV7-9 and TRBJ1-6): DTGVSQNPRHKITKRGQNVTFRCDPISEHNRLYWYRQTLGQGPEFLTYFQNEAQLEKSRLLSDRFSAERPKGSFSTLEIQRTEQGDSAMYLCASSPSAGGNSPLHFGNGTRLTVT.

The chain is built from TRBV5-8 and TRBJ2-6; the D gene is possibly TRBD1 (5 bases). The CDR3 runs 16 residues. Germline values: CDR1 SGHTS, CDR2 YDEGEE. V lost 6 bases and J 0 bases, leaving 13 bases between the germline ends. CDR3 sequence (DNA): TGTGCCAGCAAGTCCAGGGAAGGCTCTGGGGCCAACGTCCTGACTTTC. Protein: CASKSREGSGANVLTF.

V gene TRBV5-4 combines with J gene TRBJ2-7, with D possibly being TRBD2 (6 bases). CDR3 length equals 17 residues. V dropped 0 bases and J dropped 2 bases, with 18 bases sitting between them. Germline V gene lookup returns CDR1 SGHNT and CDR2 YYREEE (reference sequence). CDR3 amino acids: CASSLGGVSSVPYEQYF. CDR3 nucleotide sequence: TGTGCCAGCAGCTTGGGGGGGGTTTCTAGTGTGCCCTACGAGCAGTACTTC.

The genes are TRBV3-1 (or the pseudogene TRBV3-2) and TRBJ2-1, with D possibly being TRBD2 (6 bases). This CDR3 has 16 residues. The germline V gene encodes CDR1 LGHDT and CDR2 YNNKEL (reference sequence). V lost 0 bases and J lost 5, with 14 bases in between. This CDR3 is CASSQDLVRTNNEQFF. CDR3 DNA: TGTGCCAGCAGCCAAGATCTGGTTAGGACTAACAATGAGCAGTTCTTC.

The chain recombines TRBV2 with TRBJ1-4; 8 bases fit TRBD1. The CDR3 spans 14 residues. The V segment lost 4 bases and the J segment 8 bases; nucleotides outside the gene matches: 6. Per the germline V gene, CDR1 is SNHLY and CDR2 is FYNNEI. CDR3 sequence (DNA): TGTGCCAGCAGTGGGACAGGGTTGAGGGAAAAACTGTTTTTT. Translation gives CASSGTGLREKLFF.

The chain links TRBV29-1 to TRBJ2-7; D possibly corresponds to TRBD2 (5 bases). V lost 4 bases, J lost 2 bases, and 9 bases lay in between. The CDR3 is made up of 12 amino acids. In germline, CDR1 is SQVTM, CDR2 ANQGSEA. The CDR3 sequence: CSVATGTYEQYF. CDR3 in DNA: TGCAGCGTTGCTACCGGGACCTACGAGCAGTACTTC.

The chain employs TRBV7-3 and TRBJ2-3; possibly TRBD2 for D (5 bases). Per germline, CDR1 SGHTA and CDR2 FQGTGA. V shed 5 bases and J shed 6 bases, with 12 bases lying between them. The length of the CDR3 is 13 residues. In DNA form, the CDR3 reads TGTGCCAGCAGCGCCGGGATTTTGGATACGCAGTATTTT. Its protein product is CASSAGILDTQYF.

In this sample, this clone turned up once. CDR3 bases: TGTGCCAGTAGTATGGACAGGGTCAAAAACATTCAGTACTTC. It is translated as CASSMDRVKNIQYF. The chain joins TRBV19 to TRBJ2-4, with TRBD1 matching over 8 bases. The CDR3 covers 14 residues. From germline, CDR1 is LNHDA and CDR2 SQIVND (reference sequence). V lost 3 bases, J lost 3 bases, and 1 base stayed unmatched. Full variable domain (missing parts from reference TRBV19 and TRBJ2-4): DGGITQSPKYLFRKEGQNVTLSCEQNLNHDAMYWYRQDPGQGLRLIYYSQIVNDFQKGDIAEGYSVSREKKESFPLTVTSAQKNPTAFYLCASSMDRVKNIQYFGAGTRLSVL.

This chain links TRBV5-1 with TRBJ2-7; TRBD2 agrees at 10 bases. The CDR3 contains 19 residues. Germline V gives CDR1 SGHRS, CDR2 YFSETQ. V lost 4 bases to trimming and J lost 3 bases; unmatched junction nucleotides: 19. The CDR3 sequence: CASSGYSGGNSRTIYEQYF. In DNA form, the CDR3 reads TGCGCCAGCAGCGGCTATAGCGGGGGGAATTCACGGACGATCTACGAGCAGTACTTC. Using reference TRBV5-1 and TRBJ2-7 for the parts outside the CDR3, the full variable domain is KAGVTQTPRYLIKTRGQQVTLSCSPISGHRSVSWYQQTPGQGLQFLFEYFSETQRNKGNFPGRFSGRQFSNSRSEMNVSTLELGDSALYLCASSGYSGGNSRTIYEQYFGPGTRLTVT.

This clone is a singleton in its sample. This chain joins TRBV19 and TRBJ2-3; TRBD2 matches at 10 bases. The CDR3 has 16 amino acids. V was pared by 5 bases and J by 2 bases, with 7 bases of the junction left unmatched. The V gene's germline CDR1 is LNHDA and CDR2 SQIVND (reference sequence). In nucleotides, the CDR3 is TGTGCCAGTAGTGATCGAGCGGGGGGGCCCACAGATACGCAGTATTTT. Protein: CASSDRAGGPTDTQYF.

The rearrangement uses TRBV19 and TRBJ1-6; D might be TRBD1 (5 bases). Germline V gives CDR1 LNHDA, CDR2 SQIVND (reference sequence). The CDR3 is 14 amino acids. V was cut by 6 bases and J by 5 bases, with 11 bases left in between. The CDR3 sequence: CASRLPGNNSPLHF. The CDR3 DNA sequence: TGTGCCAGTAGACTGCCAGGGAATAATTCACCCCTCCACTTT.

This clone has a single count. The J gene is TRBJ2-7, the V gene TRBV27; TRBD2 matches 9 bases. The ends lost 5 bases at V and 5 bases at J; junction bases unmatched: 7. The germline V gene encodes CDR1 MNHEY and CDR2 SMNVEV (reference sequence). The CDR3 consists of 14 residues. The CDR3 loop reads CASSRGGAVDEQYF. The DNA of the CDR3 is TGTGCCAGCAGTCGCGGGGGGGCAGTTGACGAGCAGTACTTC.

The rearrangement uses TRBV9 and TRBJ1-5; TRBD1 matches at 8 bases. V shed 3 bases, J shed 0 bases, and the junction held 14 bases outside the gene matches. Germline V lookup: CDR1 SGDLS, CDR2 YYNGEE. This CDR3 is 19 amino acids long. This CDR3 is CASSAGTGVDAYSNQPQHF. The CDR3 coding sequence is TGTGCCAGCAGCGCGGGGACAGGAGTAGACGCTTATAGCAATCAGCCCCAGCATTTT.

The chain uses TRBV28 and TRBJ1-5; no reliable D call. The CDR3 is 13 amino acids. Trimming removed 10 bases at V and 0 bases at J, with 10 bases between. The germline V gene encodes CDR1 MDHEN and CDR2 SYDVKM. This CDR3 reads CATYSLSNQPQHF. CDR3 DNA sequence: TGTGCCACCTACAGCCTTAGCAATCAGCCCCAGCATTTT.

The genes are TRBV19 and TRBJ1-5; D is undetermined. CDR1 and CDR2 (germline): LNHDA, SQIVND (reference sequence). Trimming took 1 base from V and 3 from J, leaving 10 bases between them. CDR3 length: 15 amino acids. CDR3 bases: TGTGCCAGTAGTATAGTGTCCCGCGCCAATCAGCCCCAGCATTTT. Residues: CASSIVSRANQPQHF. Looking up the rest from reference TRBV19 and TRBJ1-5 gives the full variable domain: DGGITQSPKYLFRKEGQNVTLSCEQNLNHDAMYWYRQDPGQGLRLIYYSQIVNDFQKGDIAEGYSVSREKKESFPLTVTSAQKNPTAFYLCASSIVSRANQPQHFGDGTRLSIL.